A selection of T cell receptor beta chains follows, all from one sample in a study of T cell repertoires in cytomegalovirus infection. TCRdb redid the calling of the reads with MiXCR, one entry per CDR3 protein. The table has around 120,000 distinct CDR3 sequences, more than 20% seen once. These TCRs' antigens remain unknown. Sequenced: PBMCs, sequenced either directly or after in vitro stimulation (not recorded which). All receptors derive from a human donor in good health (CMV status not recorded). Some clones in this sample may be carry-over from other donors' samples. The conserved cysteine and the conserved F or W are not part of the CDR3 here. Fields, in order: clone size, V gene, D gene, J gene, CDR3 protein. The D gene is left open where the match is weak. Size is stated for part of the rows, as once, few or many counts, or as a class when the clone is expanded.

clone size: .
V gene: TRBV10-3
D gene: .
J gene: TRBJ1-6
CDR3 protein: AISFDSSPLH

clone size: few
V gene: TRBV6-2/TRBV6-3
D gene: TRBD2
J gene: TRBJ2-1
CDR3 protein: ASSQGLAGIDEQF

clone size: few
V gene: TRBV27
D gene: TRBD1
J gene: TRBJ2-6
CDR3 protein: ASSLRDRPLGANVLT

clone size: many
V gene: TRBV7-2
D gene: .
J gene: TRBJ1-2
CDR3 protein: ASSLGRSNYGYT

clone size: .
V gene: TRBV19
D gene: TRBD2
J gene: TRBJ2-1
CDR3 protein: ASSTRRTSGTYNEQF

clone size: few
V gene: TRBV10-3
D gene: TRBD1
J gene: TRBJ1-5
CDR3 protein: AINAGQGDQPQH

clone size: .
V gene: TRBV7-3
D gene: .
J gene: TRBJ2-5
CDR3 protein: ASSPRAAWETQY

clone size: many
V gene: TRBV7-9
D gene: .
J gene: TRBJ1-1
CDR3 protein: ASSIPTVNTEAF

clone size: many
V gene: TRBV11-2
D gene: TRBD2
J gene: TRBJ2-7
CDR3 protein: ATMGLSYEQY

clone size: few
V gene: TRBV28
D gene: .
J gene: TRBJ1-1
CDR3 protein: ASRSAGSNTEAF

clone size: many
V gene: TRBV7-6
D gene: .
J gene: TRBJ1-3
CDR3 protein: ASSSNFRVAGNTIY

clone size: .
V gene: TRBV12-3/TRBV12-4
D gene: .
J gene: TRBJ2-7
CDR3 protein: APWGHSYEQY

clone size: .
V gene: TRBV7-4
D gene: .
J gene: TRBJ2-5
CDR3 protein: ASSLAVETQY

clone size: .
V gene: TRBV20-1
D gene: .
J gene: TRBJ1-5
CDR3 protein: SAIGLFSNQPQH

clone size: few
V gene: TRBV7-6
D gene: .
J gene: TRBJ1-2
CDR3 protein: ASSAGGDYGYT

clone size: many
V gene: TRBV7-2
D gene: .
J gene: TRBJ1-2
CDR3 protein: ASSLESARENGYT

clone size: many
V gene: TRBV11-2
D gene: TRBD2
J gene: TRBJ2-3
CDR3 protein: ASSQGLAGAGDTQY

clone size: many
V gene: TRBV7-2
D gene: .
J gene: TRBJ2-2
CDR3 protein: ASSLVVGELF

clone size: many
V gene: TRBV6-6
D gene: .
J gene: TRBJ1-1
CDR3 protein: ASSVRENTEAF

clone size: few
V gene: TRBV6-5
D gene: .
J gene: TRBJ2-7
CDR3 protein: ASHGNYEQY

clone size: .
V gene: TRBV24-1
D gene: .
J gene: TRBJ1-1
CDR3 protein: ATSAGGVNTEAF

clone size: few
V gene: TRBV4-1
D gene: TRBD2
J gene: TRBJ2-3
CDR3 protein: ASSQRRLAGGTTDTQY

clone size: many
V gene: TRBV7-2
D gene: .
J gene: TRBJ1-2
CDR3 protein: ASSGGGRANYGYT

clone size: .
V gene: TRBV2
D gene: .
J gene: TRBJ2-3
CDR3 protein: ASSDHSGNTDTQY

clone size: .
V gene: TRBV9
D gene: .
J gene: TRBJ2-3
CDR3 protein: ASSTQGGQDTQY

clone size: few
V gene: TRBV7-9
D gene: .
J gene: TRBJ2-1
CDR3 protein: ASSPIVINEQF

clone size: few
V gene: TRBV20-1
D gene: TRBD2
J gene: TRBJ2-7
CDR3 protein: SAGASGYEQY

clone size: many
V gene: TRBV19
D gene: .
J gene: TRBJ2-2
CDR3 protein: ASSKWVGNTGELF

clone size: many
V gene: TRBV7-9
D gene: .
J gene: TRBJ2-6
CDR3 protein: ASSQFEVSSGANVLT

clone size: .
V gene: TRBV28
D gene: .
J gene: TRBJ2-7
CDR3 protein: ASSYSGGYEQY

clone size: .
V gene: TRBV7-2
D gene: TRBD1
J gene: TRBJ2-6
CDR3 protein: ASHGDRLPGANVLT

clone size: once
V gene: TRBV6-2/TRBV6-3
D gene: TRBD2
J gene: TRBJ2-1
CDR3 protein: ASSHGLAGPRAHNEQF

clone size: few
V gene: TRBV24-1
D gene: .
J gene: TRBJ2-1
CDR3 protein: ATSDPRLRIDNEQF

clone size: few
V gene: TRBV20-1
D gene: .
J gene: TRBJ1-2
CDR3 protein: SARGGVGVRYGYT

clone size: .
V gene: TRBV5-1
D gene: .
J gene: TRBJ2-2
CDR3 protein: ASSLLKGSGELF

clone size: few
V gene: TRBV7-9
D gene: TRBD1
J gene: TRBJ1-4
CDR3 protein: ASRGQGAPNEKLF

clone size: .
V gene: TRBV4-1
D gene: .
J gene: TRBJ2-3
CDR3 protein: ASSQGYGTDTQY

clone size: many
V gene: TRBV7-9
D gene: .
J gene: TRBJ2-3
CDR3 protein: ASSSQEFPSTDTQY

clone size: few
V gene: TRBV20-1
D gene: .
J gene: TRBJ2-1
CDR3 protein: SAADVTGSSYNEQF

clone size: many
V gene: TRBV7-2
D gene: .
J gene: TRBJ1-5
CDR3 protein: ASSLEFARAGQPQH